The 31 T cell receptor beta chains given below trace back to one sample, sequenced in a study of T cells in Graves' hyperthyroidism and ophthalmopathy. TCR beta CDR3 regions were amplified from RNA. During a first-round RT-PCR of the TCR CDR3, the HTBI primer set was used. TCRdb recomputed calls from the multiplex PCR reads with MiXCR, one row per CDR3 protein. The table has around 620,000 distinct CDR3 sequences, approximately 15% seen once. Material for sequencing was blood. The receptors originated from a woman in her late teens or twenties with Graves' ophthalmopathy.

V gene TRBV7-9 combines with J gene TRBJ1-1, with TRBD1 matching 8 bases. The CDR3 is 14 amino acids. The V and J ends lost 5 bases and 10 bases, in that order; junction bases with no gene match: 12. CDR1 and CDR2 from the germline V gene are SEHNR and FQNEAQ (reference sequence). CDR3 DNA: TGTGCCAGCAGCCCCCAGACAGGGGTACCGCGAGCTTTCTTT. It is translated as CASSPQTGVPRAFF.

This clonotype was seen at least ten times. The chain is built from TRBV4-3 and TRBJ2-3; TRBD1 is a possible D gene (7 bases). CDR1 and CDR2 (germline): LGHNA, YSLEER. The CDR3 runs 15 residues. Trimming stripped 2 bases from V and 0 bases from J, with 9 bases between. The CDR3 is CASSQQGGSTDTQYF. CDR3 bases: TGCGCCAGCAGCCAACAGGGGGGTAGCACAGATACGCAGTATTTT.

The chain is built from TRBV27 and TRBJ2-2; D is ambiguous. V gave up 2 bases and J gave up 5 bases, with 6 bases separating them. CDR3 length equals 13 residues. In germline, CDR1 is MNHEY, CDR2 SMNVEV (reference sequence). The DNA of the CDR3 is TGTGCCAGCAGTTTAATGGTGACCGGGGAGCTGTTTTTT. Its translation: CASSLMVTGELFF.

This chain uses TRBV29-1 with TRBJ1-2; D unclear. Germline V gene data show CDR1 as SQVTM and CDR2 as ANQGSEA. V was pared by 7 bases and J by 8 bases, with 14 bases between. The CDR3 has 11 amino acids. The CDR3 sequence is CSGTETEGYTF. The CDR3 nucleotides are TGCAGCGGAACCGAAACGGAAGGCTACACCTTC.

The rearrangement links TRBV20-1 to TRBJ2-1; TRBD2 matches 9 bases. J gave up 3 bases and V 1 base, and 10 bases lay outside the gene matches. There are 17 residues in the CDR3. The germline V gene has CDR1 DFQATT and CDR2 SNEGSKA (reference sequence). The CDR3 bases are TGCAGTGCTAGAGCCCCCCCCCTAGCGGGAATCTACAATGAGCAGTTCTTC. It encodes CSARAPPLAGIYNEQFF.

This clonotype has at least ten counts. The CDR3 loop is CASSRLAGTNEQFF. DNA of the CDR3: TGTGCCAGCAGCAGACTAGCGGGTACCAATGAGCAGTTCTTC. The chain recombines TRBV7-2 with TRBJ2-1; 10 bases fit TRBD2. Looked up from germline, CDR1 is SGHTA and CDR2 is FQGNSA. Trimming cost V 5 bases and J 6 bases; bases outside gene matches: 4. This CDR3 is built from 14 residues.

This clonotype has a count of ten or more. The V and J genes are TRBV20-1 and TRBJ2-1; D might be TRBD1 (6 bases). Trimming took off 4 bases at V and 8 bases at J, with 18 bases between the two ends. The CDR3 consists of 14 residues. Germline V gives CDR1 DFQATT, CDR2 SNEGSKA (reference sequence). The CDR3 bases are TGCAGTGCTAAGAGCACAGGGTGGTATCATGAGCAGTTCTTC. Its translation: CSAKSTGWYHEQFF.

This clonotype was picked up many times. V usage is TRBV20-1 and J usage is TRBJ2-5; 9 bases are a match to TRBD1. CDR1 DFQATT and CDR2 SNEGSKA come from the germline V gene (reference sequence). The V and J ends lost 3 bases and 4 bases, in that order; junction bases with no gene match: 18. This CDR3 has 18 residues. CDR3 bases: TGCAGTGCTAGTCCCGTGGGCCCTACAGGGGGCGTACGAGAGACCCAGTACTTC. This codes for CSASPVGPTGGVRETQYF.

This clonotype was recorded at least ten times. The V gene is TRBV30, the J gene TRBJ2-1; 7 bases line up with TRBD2. V lost 1 base and J lost 1; bases outside the gene matches: 4. This CDR3 contains 15 residues. CDR1 is GTSNPN and CDR2 is SVGIG in the germline V gene (reference sequence). CDR3 sequence reads: CAWSGRAGSYNEQFF. CDR3 nucleotides: TGTGCCTGGAGTGGGCGAGCGGGATCCTACAATGAGCAGTTCTTC.

This clonotype was counted between two and nine times. This rearrangement joins TRBV6-1 to TRBJ2-5, with 12 bases that match TRBD2. Germline V lookup: CDR1 MNHNS, CDR2 SASEGT. The V gene end was trimmed by 6 bases and the J gene end by 1 base; junction bases not matched to a gene: 3. This CDR3 spans 15 amino acids. The CDR3 is CASRAGLAGQETQYF. CDR3 sequence (DNA): TGTGCCAGCAGAGCGGGACTAGCGGGCCAAGAGACCCAGTACTTC.

This clonotype was detected many times. The V and J genes are TRBV27 and TRBJ2-3; D unclear. This CDR3 has 13 amino acids. Germline V lookup: CDR1 MNHEY, CDR2 SMNVEV (reference sequence). The ends were cut back, 2 bases at V and 0 bases at J, with 3 bases in the middle. The CDR3 reads CASSLPSTDTQYF. The CDR3 nucleotides read TGTGCCAGCAGTTTACCCAGCACAGATACGCAGTATTTT.

This clonotype was counted at least ten times. V is TRBV12-5 and J is TRBJ2-2, with a weak D call TRBD2 (6 bases). CDR1 LGHNT and CDR2 FRNRAP come from the germline V gene. Trimming took 3 bases from V and 0 from J, leaving 11 bases between them. There are 16 residues in the CDR3. DNA for the CDR3: TGTGCTAGTGGTTTCTGGCGGGAATCGAACACCGGGGAGCTGTTTTTT. Protein sequence: CASGFWRESNTGELFF.

This clonotype was detected many times. The chain is built from TRBV12-3 or TRBV12-4 and TRBJ2-4, with 14 bases identical to TRBD2. This CDR3 region has 15 residues. Germline trimming cut 5 bases from V and 8 bases from J; bases unmatched to any gene: 5. As DNA, the CDR3 is TGTGCCAGCAGTCCCCGACTAGCGGGAGGGGACATTCAGTACTTC. It yields the protein CASSPRLAGGDIQYF.

This clonotype was seen repeatedly, ten times or more. The chain employs TRBV30 and TRBJ2-7; D gene ambiguous. Germline V gene data show CDR1 as GTSNPN and CDR2 as SVGIG (reference sequence). The V and J ends lost 5 bases and 1 base respectively, with 6 bases between them. The CDR3 length is 11 residues. CDR3 amino acids: CAWQESYEQYF. CDR3 nucleotides: TGTGCCTGGCAGGAATCCTACGAGCAGTACTTC. The variable domain in full, with the rest retrieved from reference TRBV30 and TRBJ2-7, is SQTIHQWPATLVQPVGSPLSLECTVEGTSNPNLYWYRQAAGRGLQLLFYSVGIGQISSEVPQNLSASRPQDRQFILSSKKLLLSDSGFYLCAWQESYEQYFGPGTRLTVT.

The V call is TRBV6-6, the J call TRBJ1-1, with a tentative D call TRBD1 (5 bases). Germline values: CDR1 MNHNY, CDR2 SVGAGI (reference sequence). V dropped 2 bases and J dropped 0 bases, with 10 bases sitting between them. The CDR3 runs to 15 residues. CDR3 DNA sequence: TGTGCCAGCAGTTACCGTGGACACCTGAACACTGAAGCTTTCTTT. Translated, it gives CASSYRGHLNTEAFF.

This clonotype was counted ten times or more. The chain couples TRBV19 to TRBJ2-3; unclear D gene. The CDR3 consists of 15 residues. Germline V gives CDR1 LNHDA, CDR2 SQIVND (reference sequence). V lost 3 bases and J 4 bases, leaving 14 bases between the germline ends. CDR3 nucleotide sequence: TGTGCCAGTAGTATCGAATGGCCTTCCCCAGATACGCAGTATTTT. This sequence encodes CASSIEWPSPDTQYF.

This clonotype was picked up many times. This chain connects TRBV20-1 to TRBJ2-3; 7 positions match TRBD2. CDR3 size: 16 residues. Germline lookup yields CDR1 DFQATT and CDR2 SNEGSKA (reference sequence). V gave up 0 bases and J gave up 0 bases; unmatched junction bases: 6. CDR3 protein: CSARDPSGPSTDTQYF. DNA of the CDR3: TGCAGTGCTAGAGACCCTAGCGGCCCTAGCACAGATACGCAGTATTTT.

This clonotype was seen repeatedly, ten times or more. This chain links TRBV29-1 with TRBJ2-7; a possible D gene is TRBD2 (5 bases). Trimming left V 7 bases short and J 0 bases short, with 13 bases between. This CDR3 contains 13 residues. Germline V gives CDR1 SQVTM, CDR2 ANQGSEA. CDR3 sequence reads: CSDLRSGSYEQYF. The CDR3 DNA is TGCAGCGATTTGAGAAGCGGCTCCTACGAGCAGTACTTC.

This rearrangement joins TRBV13 to TRBJ1-2, with TRBD1 identical over 7 bases. Germline lookup yields CDR1 PRHDT and CDR2 FYEKMQ (reference sequence). The CDR3 has 15 amino acids. J lost 8 bases, V lost 5 bases, and 14 bases had no gene match. CDR3 DNA sequence: TGTGCCAGCAGCCCGGGCCGACAGGGACTCGTAGGCTACACCTTC. It is translated as CASSPGRQGLVGYTF.

The chain carries TRBV7-3 and TRBJ2-1; the D is unclear. The CDR3 totals 16 residues. V was pared by 2 bases and J by 3 bases, with 14 bases between. CDR1 and CDR2 from the germline V gene are SGHTA and FQGTGA. The chain's CDR3 is CASSLGERPIYNEQFF. CDR3 DNA: TGTGCCAGCAGCTTAGGTGAGCGCCCCATCTACAATGAGCAGTTCTTC.

This chain joins TRBV30 and TRBJ2-7; 8 bases line up with TRBD2. This CDR3 spans 15 amino acids. V trimming: 0 bases; J trimming: 6 bases; junction bases outside the gene matches: 10. The V gene's germline CDR1 is GTSNPN and CDR2 SVGIG (reference sequence). CDR3 loop: CAWSVLGISGTEQYF. In DNA, the CDR3 is TGTGCCTGGAGTGTGTTGGGGATTAGCGGGACCGAGCAGTACTTC.

This clonotype appeared many times. V is TRBV28 and J is TRBJ1-1, with 7 positions matching TRBD1. The length of the CDR3 is 14 residues. After removal of 5 bases from V and 1 base from J, the junction contained 4 bases not matched to a gene. Germline V gives CDR1 MDHEN, CDR2 SYDVKM. The CDR3 loop reads CASSQTGRNTEAFF. Here the CDR3 DNA reads TGTGCCAGCAGTCAGACAGGGAGGAACACTGAAGCTTTCTTT.

The V gene is TRBV7-9, the J gene TRBJ1-1, with D possibly matching TRBD1 (5 bases). V gave up 2 bases and J gave up 13 bases, with 29 bases separating them. The germline V gene encodes CDR1 SEHNR and CDR2 FQNEAQ (reference sequence). The CDR3 has 17 residues. This chain's CDR3 is CASSLIYTGQARLRVFF. Here the CDR3 DNA reads TGTGCCAGCAGCTTAATATACACAGGACAAGCCCGCCTGAGAGTTTTCTTT.

This clonotype was counted at least ten times. CDR3 DNA sequence: TGTGCCAGCAGCCCCAACAGACTAGCGGCCCCGGGCAATGAGCAGTTCTTC. Encoded protein: CASSPNRLAAPGNEQFF. The chain has TRBV7-9 and TRBJ2-1, with 9 nucleotides matching TRBD2. This CDR3 region has 17 residues. The V gene end was trimmed by 5 bases and the J gene end by 6 bases; junction bases not matched to a gene: 14. From germline, CDR1 is SEHNR and CDR2 FQNEAQ (reference sequence).

The chain employs TRBV6-1 and TRBJ1-4; D perhaps matches TRBD1 (5 bases). CDR3 size: 14 residues. The germline V gene has CDR1 MNHNS and CDR2 SASEGT. Trimming pared 5 bases from V and 7 bases from J, leaving 14 bases between. The CDR3 sequence: CASSHGGWVEKLFF. CDR3 sequence (DNA): TGTGCCAGCAGTCATGGGGGGTGGGTTGAAAAACTGTTTTTT.

This clonotype was seen at least ten times. The chain employs TRBV3-1 and TRBJ2-7, with D possibly TRBD1 on 5 matching bases. Germline assignment: CDR1 LGHDT and CDR2 YNNKEL (reference sequence). V dropped 3 bases and J dropped 0 bases, with 9 bases sitting between them. There are 14 residues in the CDR3. The CDR3 nucleotides are TGTGCCAGCAGCCATCGGACAAGCTCCTACGAGCAGTACTTC. Amino acid sequence: CASSHRTSSYEQYF.

The rearrangement joins TRBV3-1 to TRBJ2-1, with 12 bases that match TRBD2. Germline loops: CDR1 LGHDT, CDR2 YNNKEL (reference sequence). The CDR3 has 20 residues. Trimming at V came to 0 bases and at J to 3 bases, leaving 12 bases not matched to a gene. CDR3 amino acids: CASSQDLKSLTSGSYNEQFF. The CDR3 DNA follows: TGTGCCAGCAGCCAAGATCTTAAGTCACTGACTAGCGGGAGCTACAATGAGCAGTTCTTC.

The sample holds many counts of this clonotype. The J gene is TRBJ1-1, the V gene TRBV20-1; D unresolved. The CDR3 covers 14 residues. Trimming took off 3 bases at V and 1 base at J, with 12 bases between the two ends. From germline, CDR1 is DFQATT and CDR2 SNEGSKA (reference sequence). CDR3: CSASVAVPNTEAFF. The CDR3 DNA reads TGCAGTGCTAGTGTGGCAGTACCGAACACTGAAGCTTTCTTT.

This clonotype has only a few counts. The rearrangement links TRBV19 to TRBJ2-2; D call uncertain. Germline V gene lookup returns CDR1 LNHDA and CDR2 SQIVND (reference sequence). The CDR3 runs to 13 residues. V lost 3 bases and J 7 bases, leaving 9 bases between the germline ends. In DNA, the CDR3 is TGTGCCAGTAGTATGCTAGTAAACGGGGAGCTGTTTTTT. Amino acids: CASSMLVNGELFF.

The V gene is TRBV29-1, the J gene TRBJ2-1; 12 bases map to TRBD2. The CDR3 totals 14 residues. CDR1 is SQVTM, CDR2 ANQGSEA, per germline. J gave up 10 bases and V 5 bases, and 9 bases lay outside the gene matches. The DNA of the CDR3 is TGCAGCGTTTCTCTAGCGGGAGGGCCACGGGAGCAGTTCTTC. This translates into CSVSLAGGPREQFF.

This clonotype has at least ten counts. The chain couples TRBV20-1 to TRBJ1-1; 7 bases line up with TRBD1. V lost 2 bases and J lost 6; bases outside the gene matches: 12. The germline V gene has CDR1 DFQATT and CDR2 SNEGSKA (reference sequence). This CDR3 is built from 15 residues. CDR3 in DNA: TGCAGTGCTAGAAGTCCGGGACAGTCATGGGCTGAAGCTTTCTTT. It yields the protein CSARSPGQSWAEAFF.